This entry lists 26 T cell receptor beta chains sequenced from one sample in a study of cytomegalovirus exposure and HLA in healthy donors. PCR primers comprised 60 Vbeta and 13 Jbeta primers. Sequencing was performed with immunoSEQ multiplex PCR; in TCRdb, only in-frame clones are kept and a portion is missing. This sample has nearly 300,000 clones; approximately 90% occur once, and the top ten carry 4%. The sequenced sample consisted of PBMCs. The receptors were gathered from a man between 35 and 55 years old in good health and CMV-seropositive.

This chain connects TRBV7-8 to TRBJ2-7; possibly TRBD1 for D (5 bases). The V and J ends lost 3 bases and 2 bases respectively, with 11 bases between them. The CDR3 spans 14 residues. CDR1 and CDR2 from the germline V gene are SGHVS and FQNEAQ. The CDR3: CASSFSDNTYEQYF. The DNA for the CDR3 is TGTGCCAGCAGCTTTTCGGACAACACCTACGAGCAGTACTTC.

The chain uses TRBV11-3 and TRBJ2-1; D gene uncertain. The CDR3 is 13 residues long. V lost 0 bases and J lost 4, with 4 bases in between. The germline V gene encodes CDR1 SGHNT and CDR2 YENEEA. CDR3 in amino acids: CASSLDTYNEQFF. CDR3 sequence (DNA): TGTGCCAGCAGCTTAGACACTTACAATGAGCAGTTCTTC.

The chain joins TRBV30 to TRBJ2-2, with no clear D. V was clipped by 0 bases and J by 7 bases, with 15 bases between them. This CDR3 contains 15 residues. Germline lookup yields CDR1 GTSNPN and CDR2 SVGIG (reference sequence). Here the CDR3 DNA reads TGTGCCTGGAGTGTACTGGCGGCCTCGGGCGGGGAGCTGTTTTTT. Amino acid sequence: CAWSVLAASGGELFF.

This rearrangement joins TRBV7-9 to TRBJ2-1, with 11 positions matching TRBD2. The V gene's germline CDR1 is SEHNR and CDR2 FQNEAQ (reference sequence). V was pared by 3 bases and J by 3 bases, with 4 bases of the junction left unmatched. This CDR3 is built from 16 residues. The CDR3 reads CASSFLAGGGYNEQFF. The CDR3 nucleotides are TGTGCCAGCAGCTTTCTAGCGGGAGGAGGCTACAATGAGCAGTTCTTC.

The J gene is TRBJ2-2, the V gene TRBV5-1, with D uncertain. Per the germline V gene, CDR1 is SGHRS and CDR2 is YFSETQ. The CDR3 consists of 12 residues. V dropped 3 bases and J dropped 8 bases, with 8 bases sitting between them. The CDR3 here is CASSSGNGELFF. The CDR3 DNA follows: TGCGCCAGCAGCTCAGGAAATGGGGAGCTGTTTTTT.

J is TRBJ2-7 and V is TRBV27; 13 nucleotides line up with TRBD2. The ends lost 5 bases at V and 3 bases at J; junction bases unmatched: 10. The CDR3 is 17 amino acids. Germline V gene data show CDR1 as MNHEY and CDR2 as SMNVEV (reference sequence). CDR3 sequence reads: CASSPWTSGRGIYEQYF. The DNA of the CDR3 is TGTGCCAGCAGTCCGTGGACTAGCGGGAGAGGGATCTACGAGCAGTACTTC.

CDR3 sequence reads: CASSFLAGDHEQYF. In DNA form, the CDR3 reads TGTGCCAGCAGCTTTCTAGCGGGAGACCACGAGCAGTACTTC. The rearrangement links TRBV5-6 to TRBJ2-7; 10 nucleotides align to TRBD2. V shed 2 bases and J 5 bases; nucleotides not matched to a gene: 4. Germline-derived CDR1 and CDR2 are SGHDT and YYEEEE. The CDR3 totals 14 residues.

This chain uses TRBV2 with TRBJ2-7; 10 positions match TRBD1. The CDR3 has 14 amino acids. Germline values: CDR1 SNHLY, CDR2 FYNNEI. With 6 bases clipped from V and 4 bases from J, the junction kept 6 bases outside the gene matches. This CDR3 is CASRLRDRGYEQYF. The CDR3 DNA follows: TGTGCCAGCAGACTCCGGGACAGGGGTTACGAGCAGTACTTC.

This chain connects TRBV6-5 to TRBJ2-2; TRBD2 might be the D (5 bases). The germline V gene has CDR1 MNHEY and CDR2 SVGAGI. CDR3 size: 11 residues. V lost 10 bases, J lost 6 bases, and 9 bases lay in between. The CDR3 region has the DNA TGTGCCACTGAGGGATCCGGGGAGCTGTTTTTT. This sequence encodes CATEGSGELFF.

This clone was detected only once. The chain couples TRBV5-1 to TRBJ2-7; tentative D call: TRBD2 (7 bases). The V and J ends lost 1 base and 3 bases respectively, with 20 bases between them. The CDR3 is 17 amino acids. Germline V gives CDR1 SGHRS, CDR2 YFSETQ. CDR3 sequence: CASSLTSGTTPYYEQYF. In DNA form, the CDR3 reads TGCGCCAGCAGCTTGACCAGCGGGACAACCCCTTACTACGAGCAGTACTTC.

This sequence joins TRBV11-1 and TRBJ2-7; 8 nucleotides match TRBD2. The V gene's germline CDR1 is SGHAT and CDR2 FQDESV (reference sequence). The CDR3 runs 19 residues. The ends lost 0 bases at V and 5 bases at J; junction bases unmatched: 18. The CDR3 bases are TGTGCCAGCAGCTTAGCGCGACGCAGGGGAAGCGGGAGTTCCCACGAGCAGTACTTC. Its protein product is CASSLARRRGSGSSHEQYF. The full variable domain, completed using reference TRBV11-1 and TRBJ2-7, is EAEVAQSPRYKITEKSQAVAFWCDPISGHATLYWYRQILGQGPELLVQFQDESVVDDSQLPKDRFSAERLKGVDSTLKIQPAELGDSAMYLCASSLARRRGSGSSHEQYFGPGTRLTVT.

The chain links TRBV5-1 to TRBJ2-7, with 8 bases aligning to TRBD1. This CDR3 is 16 amino acids long. The germline V gene has CDR1 SGHRS and CDR2 YFSETQ. After removal of 0 bases from V and 3 bases from J, the junction contained 8 bases not matched to a gene. This chain's CDR3 is CASSLATGTGRYEQYF. As DNA, the CDR3 is TGCGCCAGCAGCTTGGCCACTGGGACAGGCCGCTACGAGCAGTACTTC.

A few counts support this clone. The V call is TRBV6-5, the J call TRBJ2-7; D ambiguous. This CDR3 region has 12 residues. V shed 2 bases and J shed 3 bases, with 5 bases lying between them. Germline values: CDR1 MNHEY, CDR2 SVGAGI. The CDR3 region is CASSYPGYEQYF. In DNA, the CDR3 is TGTGCCAGCAGTTACCCCGGCTACGAGCAGTACTTC.

The J gene is TRBJ1-5, the V gene TRBV11-2; TRBD1 aligns across 7 bases. This CDR3 region has 14 residues. CDR1 is SGHAT and CDR2 is FQNNGV in the germline V gene. The junction had 7 bases not matched to a gene; V was cut back by 5 bases and J by 6 bases. CDR3 nucleotides: TGTGCCAGCAGCCCGGCAGGGGGTGGTCAGCCCCAGCATTTT. Protein sequence: CASSPAGGGQPQHF.

This sequence joins TRBV6-5 and TRBJ1-4; D is unclear. V was clipped by 0 bases and J by 10 bases, with 6 bases between them. CDR1 and CDR2 (germline): MNHEY, SVGAGI. The CDR3 sequence is 12 residues long. The CDR3 here is CASSYSNGKLFF. The CDR3 region has the DNA TGTGCCAGCAGTTACTCGAACGGAAAACTGTTTTTT.

The chain uses TRBV7-8 and TRBJ2-6; 7 bases map to TRBD1. The CDR3 consists of 19 residues. V gave up 1 base and J gave up 3 bases; unmatched junction bases: 12. Germline CDR1 and CDR2: SGHVS and FQNEAQ. The CDR3 DNA is TGTGCCAGCAGCTTAGACGACAGGGTCGGTCCTCTTGGGGCCAACGTCCTGACTTTC. This translates into CASSLDDRVGPLGANVLTF.

The chain links TRBV6-4 to TRBJ2-1; 9 bases match TRBD1. V lost 8 bases to trimming and J lost 4 bases; unmatched junction nucleotides: 3. The CDR3 is 13 amino acids. Per the germline V gene, CDR1 is MRHNA and CDR2 is SNTAGT. CDR3 residues: CASGQGSYNEQFF. The CDR3 coding sequence is TGTGCCAGCGGACAGGGGTCGTACAATGAGCAGTTCTTC.

The chain joins TRBV18 to TRBJ2-7; 7 nucleotides line up with TRBD1. The CDR3 is 14 residues long. The germline gives CDR1 KGHSH, CDR2 LQKENI. J gave up 2 bases and V 2 bases, and 3 bases lay outside the gene matches. CDR3 loop: CASSPTGTAYEQYF. In DNA, the CDR3 is TGTGCCAGCTCACCAACTGGGACAGCCTACGAGCAGTACTTC.

The V call is TRBV7-3, the J call TRBJ2-3, with 8 bases identical to TRBD2. Germline CDR1 is SGHTA and CDR2 is FQGTGA. CDR3 size: 17 residues. V trimming: 5 bases; J trimming: 2 bases; junction bases outside the gene matches: 12. The CDR3 coding sequence is TGTGCCAGCAGCCCCAATGGGTTAGCGGGAACCACAGATACGCAGTATTTT. As protein: CASSPNGLAGTTDTQYF.

The chain is built from TRBV14 and TRBJ2-1; 10 nucleotides agree with TRBD1. Losses at the gene ends were 4 bases for V and 6 bases for J; bases not matched to a gene: 3. Germline V gene sequence: CDR1 SGHDN, CDR2 FVKESK. The CDR3 sequence is 14 residues long. CDR3 sequence (DNA): TGTGCCAGCAGCCCGAGGACAGGGGGCAATGAGCAGTTCTTC. It yields the protein CASSPRTGGNEQFF. The whole variable domain, filled in from reference TRBV14 and TRBJ2-1, reads EAGVTQFPSHSVIEKGQTVTLRCDPISGHDNLYWYRRVMGKEIKFLLHFVKESKQDESGMPNNRFLAERTGGTYSTLKVQPAELEDSGVYFCASSPRTGGNEQFFGPGTRLTVL.

The gene calls are TRBV10-3 and TRBJ1-5; 10 bases map to TRBD1. The CDR3 is made up of 14 amino acids. Germline V gene lookup returns CDR1 ENHRY and CDR2 SYGVKD. Trimming at V came to 4 bases and at J to 9 bases, leaving 6 bases not matched to a gene. The CDR3 DNA sequence: TGTGCCATCAGTGTACGGGACAGGGGTTCGCCCCAGCATTTT. Translated, it gives CAISVRDRGSPQHF.

The sample holds one count of this clone. This chain links TRBV29-1 with TRBJ2-5; D possibly corresponds to TRBD2 (6 bases). The CDR3 covers 12 residues. Germline V gene lookup returns CDR1 SQVTM and CDR2 ANQGSEA. Trimming cost V 2 bases and J 4 bases, with 8 bases left between them. The CDR3 DNA is TGCAGCGTTGAAAGGGACTCAGAGACCCAGTACTTC. It yields the protein CSVERDSETQYF.

V and J are TRBV27 and TRBJ2-1; the D gene is possibly TRBD2 (6 bases). Germline loops: CDR1 MNHEY, CDR2 SMNVEV (reference sequence). The CDR3 extends over 13 amino acids. V lost 6 bases to trimming and J lost 5 bases, with 11 bases between them. CDR3 sequence (DNA): TGTGCCAGCAGCACGGGAGCGCACAATGAGCAGTTCTTC. Translation gives CASSTGAHNEQFF.

This chain joins TRBV2 and TRBJ1-1; D perhaps matches TRBD1 (5 bases). V was cut by 4 bases and J by 6 bases, with 18 bases left in between. Germline values: CDR1 SNHLY, CDR2 FYNNEI. This CDR3 has 15 residues. The CDR3 sequence is CASSALDNVWSEAFF. As DNA, the CDR3 is TGTGCCAGCAGTGCTTTGGACAACGTTTGGTCTGAAGCTTTCTTT.

The genes are TRBV27 and TRBJ2-5, with 10 bases fitting TRBD1. J gave up 7 bases and V 4 bases, and 9 bases lay outside the gene matches. The germline V gene encodes CDR1 MNHEY and CDR2 SMNVEV (reference sequence). This CDR3 is built from 15 residues. In DNA form, the CDR3 reads TGTGCCAGCAGTTCCCCCGGGACAGGGGATACGACCCAGTACTTC. This gives the protein CASSSPGTGDTTQYF.

V is TRBV5-6 and J is TRBJ2-2, with 8 bases matching TRBD2. V lost 0 bases, J lost 4 bases, and 2 bases stayed unmatched. CDR1 is SGHDT, CDR2 YYEEEE, per germline. CDR3 length equals 15 residues. For the CDR3, the DNA is TGTGCCAGCAGCTTGGCAGCGGGAGCCACCGGGGAGCTGTTTTTT. It yields the protein CASSLAAGATGELFF. The full variable domain, in which reference TRBV5-6 and TRBJ2-2 provide the parts outside the CDR3, is DAGVTQSPTHLIKTRGQQVTLRCSPKSGHDTVSWYQQALGQGPQFIFQYYEEEERQRGNFPDRFSGHQFPNYSSELNVNALLLGDSALYLCASSLAAGATGELFFGEGSRLTVL.